This record concerns one TCR beta chain sequence. The sample originates from a study of blood T cell repertoires in COVID-19. Cohort 3 donors were reported recovered after two negative PCRs, clearance, or symptom resolution. Profiling relied on immunoSEQ multiplex PCR, and the TCRdb table lists in-frame clones only, not all of them. The repertoire holds roughly 250,000 clones, with 70% to 90% as singletons. CDR3 length equals 15 residues. V lost 3 bases, J lost 2 bases, and 15 bases lay in between. CDR1 and CDR2 (germline): GTSNPN, SVGIG (reference sequence). This TCR was sampled from a woman aged 25 to 39 who had recovered from COVID-19. Sequencing was carried out using PBMCs or T cells enriched from blood (not recorded which). The chain combines TRBV30 with TRBJ2-3; maybe TRBD1 (5 bases). This CDR3 is CAWSSPDSLTDTQYF. In nucleotides, the CDR3 is TGTGCCTGGAGCTCTCCCGACAGCCTCACAGATACGCAGTATTTT.